A selection of T cell receptor beta chains follows, all from one sample in a study of STAT5B mutations in CD4+ large granular lymphocyte leukemia. Generated by immunoSEQ multiplex PCR, the TCRdb table keeps only in-frame clones and is missing some. The sample holds about 20,000 clones, 78% seen once. Sample: CD4+ T cells from blood buffy coats. The receptors originated from a human donor in good health. Each CDR3 is given with its conserved first and last residue. The D gene is left open where the match is weak. The size field is filled for only some rows; it gives once, few, many or a size class.

J | D | size | V | CDR3 | DNA
TRBJ1-4 | . | few | TRBV2 | CASSAVNEKLFF | TGTGCCAGCAGTGCTGTTAATGAAAAACTGTTTTTT
TRBJ2-5 | . | . | TRBV5-4 | CASSRTGQETQYF | TGTGCCAGCAGCAGAACAGGGCAGGAGACCCAGTACTTC
TRBJ1-1 | . | . | TRBV5-4 | CASSLASGRVGTEAFF | TGTGCCAGCAGCTTGGCTTCCGGGCGGGTGGGGACTGAAGCTTTCTTT
TRBJ2-7 | . | . | TRBV7-3 | CASSSLRESQGQEQYF | TGTGCCAGCAGCTCCCTCCGGGAGAGCCAGGGGCAAGAGCAGTACTTC
TRBJ1-2 | . | . | TRBV7-8 | CASSFLTGGTGYTF | TGTGCCAGCAGCTTCCTGACAGGAGGCACTGGCTACACCTTC
TRBJ2-6 | TRBD1 | few | TRBV5-1 | CASSGTGSGANVLTF | TGCGCCAGCAGCGGGACAGGGTCTGGGGCCAACGTCCTGACTTTC
TRBJ2-7 | . | few | TRBV10-3 | CAISESWLREEVYEQYF | TGTGCCATCAGTGAGTCGTGGTTGAGGGAGGAGGTCTACGAGCAGTACTTC
TRBJ2-5 | . | once | TRBV19 | CASSIVGGGAGSGRIEETQYF | TGTGCCAGTAGTATAGTTGGGGGGGGCGCAGGTTCGGGACGGATAGAAGAGACCCAGTACTTC
TRBJ2-2 | . | . | TRBV7-9 | CASSLSTNTGELFF | TGTGCCAGCAGCTTAAGTACGAACACCGGGGAGCTGTTTTTT
TRBJ2-5 | . | . | TRBV5-1 | CASSPGGFAAQETQYF | TGCGCCAGCAGCCCTGGAGGGTTTGCGGCCCAAGAGACCCAGTACTTC
TRBJ2-5 | TRBD2 | once | TRBV5-4 | CASSAVWTSNNQETQYF | TGTGCCAGCAGCGCAGTGTGGACTAGCAACAACCAAGAGACCCAGTACTTC
TRBJ1-6 | . | . | TRBV6-6 | CASSFRDFGSPLHF | TGTGCCAGCAGTTTCCGGGACTTTGGATCACCCCTCCACTTT
TRBJ1-3 | . | . | TRBV7-2 | CASSLAGAGNTIYF | TGTGCCAGCAGCTTAGCCGGGGCTGGAAACACCATATATTTT
TRBJ1-2 | . | . | TRBV5-1 | CASSFSQNYGYTF | TGCGCCAGCAGCTTCAGTCAGAACTATGGCTACACCTTC
TRBJ2-5 | . | . | TRBV7-4 | CASSPQSGQETQYF | TGTGCCAGCAGCCCGCAGAGCGGGCAAGAGACCCAGTACTTC
TRBJ1-5 | . | . | TRBV30 | CAWSVSGVQPQHF | TGTGCCTGGAGTGTTTCGGGGGTTCAGCCCCAGCATTTT
TRBJ2-7 | TRBD2 | . | TRBV4-1 | CASSHSPLRTSVSTYEQYF | TGCGCCAGCAGCCACTCCCCCCTGAGGACTAGCGTGAGCACCTACGAGCAGTACTTC
TRBJ2-7 | . | . | TRBV7-8 | CASSLYLYEQYF | TGTGCCAGCAGCTTATATCTCTACGAGCAGTACTTC
TRBJ2-5 | . | once | TRBV28 | CASSRVGSSNQETQYF | TGTGCCAGCAGTCGGGTGGGTAGTTCGAATCAAGAGACCCAGTACTTC
TRBJ2-2 | . | few | TRBV18 | CASSQGTSGELFF | TGTGCCAGCTCCCAGGGGACGAGCGGGGAGCTGTTTTTT
TRBJ1-2 | . | few | TRBV4-3 | CASSQDPGRTNYGYTF | TGCGCCAGCAGCCAAGATCCGGGACGGACTAACTATGGCTACACCTTC
TRBJ2-7 | . | . | TRBV5-8 | CASSFRTSYEQYF | TGTGCCAGCAGCTTCCGGACGTCCTACGAGCAGTACTTC
TRBJ2-5 | . | . | TRBV2 | CASGVEIQETQYF | TGTGCCAGCGGGGTCGAGATCCAAGAGACCCAGTACTTC
TRBJ2-7 | TRBD1 | . | TRBV5-4 | CASSLRTGTVEQYF | TGTGCCAGCAGCTTGAGGACAGGAACTGTCGAGCAGTACTTC